The 7 T cell receptor beta chains given below trace back to one sample, sequenced in a study of blood T cell repertoires in COVID-19. Here immunoSEQ multiplex PCR was the method, and the copy in TCRdb shows in-frame clones only, minus some. Among under 150,000 clones, around 82% were seen once, and the ten largest hold approximately 4%. The sample taken for sequencing was PBMCs or T cells enriched from blood (not recorded which). All receptors derive from a man between 50 and 59 years old in a cohort exposed to, infected with or recovered from COVID-19 (not recorded which).

The CDR3 region has the DNA TGTGCCACCAGGGACAGGGAACTCAGAGAAGCTTTCTTT. Residues: CATRDRELREAFF. V is TRBV24-1 and J is TRBJ1-1; 8 nucleotides align to TRBD1. Per germline, CDR1 KGHDR and CDR2 SFDVKD. V shed 7 bases, J shed 8 bases, and the junction held 8 bases outside the gene matches. The CDR3 extends over 13 amino acids.

In nucleotides, the CDR3 is TGTGCCAGCAGTGACTCGGGGGGACTAGCGGAGCAGTTCTTC. This gives the protein CASSDSGGLAEQFF. The V gene is TRBV6-4, the J gene TRBJ2-1, with TRBD2 identical over 10 bases. Germline trimming cut 0 bases from V and 10 bases from J; bases unmatched to any gene: 3. This CDR3 has 14 amino acids. Germline-derived CDR1 and CDR2 are MRHNA and SNTAGT.

The genes are TRBV13 and TRBJ2-2; a possible D gene is TRBD2 (5 bases). The germline gives CDR1 PRHDT, CDR2 FYEKMQ (reference sequence). The V end was cut by 0 bases, the J end by 6 bases, with 8 bases between. CDR3 length: 14 residues. This CDR3 is CASSLGSGPGELFF. Written as DNA, the CDR3 is TGTGCCAGCAGCTTAGGCAGCGGTCCCGGGGAGCTGTTTTTT.

This clone was seen just once. The CDR3 DNA follows: TGTGCCAGTAGGACAGAAAGGGGGCTGGGTGAAAAACTGTTTTTT. Its protein is CASRTERGLGEKLFF. V usage is TRBV19 and J usage is TRBJ1-4; TRBD1 matches at 7 bases. V was pared by 6 bases and J by 7 bases, with 11 bases of the junction left unmatched. The germline V gene encodes CDR1 LNHDA and CDR2 SQIVND (reference sequence). CDR3 length: 15 residues.

The rearrangement joins TRBV5-1 to TRBJ2-1, with TRBD2 matching 8 bases. The CDR3 is made up of 14 amino acids. J gave up 8 bases and V 1 base, and 5 bases lay outside the gene matches. From germline, CDR1 is SGHRS and CDR2 YFSETQ. The CDR3 spells CASSLLAGKYEQFF. The CDR3 DNA is TGCGCCAGCAGCTTGTTAGCGGGAAAATATGAGCAGTTCTTC.

V usage is TRBV4-2 and J usage is TRBJ1-4; D gene unclear. The V end was cut by 1 base, the J end by 3 bases, with 12 bases between. This CDR3 spans 16 amino acids. CDR1 is LGHNA, CDR2 YNFKEQ, per germline. CDR3 DNA sequence: TGTGCCAGCAGCCAAGTTCCGGGGAGACCTAATGAAAAACTGTTTTTT. Translated, it gives CASSQVPGRPNEKLFF.

This clone came up a few times. The chain's CDR3 is CASSSRTGGAPDTQYF. The CDR3 DNA is TGTGCCAGCAGCAGCAGGACAGGGGGCGCGCCAGATACGCAGTATTTT. This sequence joins TRBV7-9 and TRBJ2-3, with 11 positions matching TRBD1. Unmatched junction bases numbered 8, after V lost 5 bases and J lost 4 bases. The CDR3 has 16 residues. The germline V gene encodes CDR1 SEHNR and CDR2 FQNEAQ (reference sequence). The full variable domain, with the rest looked up from reference TRBV7-9 and TRBJ2-3, is DTGVSQNPRHKITKRGQNVTFRCDPISEHNRLYWYRQTLGQGPEFLTYFQNEAQLEKSRLLSDRFSAERPKGSFSTLEIQRTEQGDSAMYLCASSSRTGGAPDTQYFGPGTRLTVL.